A selection of T cell receptor beta chains follows, all from one sample in a study of control samples from healthy donors and cancer patients. Profiled with immunoSEQ multiplex PCR; TCRdb holds only in-frame clones, not every one. The table includes some 22,000 clones, 84% detected once. The sample taken for sequencing was PBMCs. The receptors were gathered from a man between 60 and 75 years old with colorectal cancer. Each CDR3 is given with its conserved first and last residue. D genes are given only for firm matches. Clone size is not always given. Where it is, it says once, few, many or a class for expanded clones.

CDR3aa: CASSLGGQGGEKLFF
CDR3nt: TGTGCCAGCAGCTTGGGGGGACAGGGTGGCGAAAAACTGTTTTTT
v_gene: TRBV5-4
d_gene: TRBD1
j_gene: TRBJ1-4
abundance: once

CDR3aa: CASSQDPLGGRGEAFF
CDR3nt: TGCGCCAGCAGCCAAGATCCCCTGGGGGGCAGGGGAGAAGCTTTCTTT
v_gene: TRBV4-1
d_gene: NA
j_gene: TRBJ1-1
abundance: NA

CDR3aa: CASSQDQGTGSPLHF
CDR3nt: TGTGCCAGCAGCCAAGACCAGGGAACTGGTTCACCCCTCCACTTT
v_gene: TRBV3-1/TRBV3-2
d_gene: NA
j_gene: TRBJ1-6
abundance: few

CDR3aa: CASSVGRVDQPQHF
CDR3nt: TGTGCCAGCAGCGTAGGAAGGGTTGATCAGCCCCAGCATTTT
v_gene: TRBV9
d_gene: NA
j_gene: TRBJ1-5
abundance: NA

CDR3aa: CASSERGTGGNEQFF
CDR3nt: TGTGCCAGCAGTGAAAGGGGGACAGGGGGCAATGAGCAGTTCTTC
v_gene: TRBV6-1
d_gene: TRBD1
j_gene: TRBJ2-1
abundance: few

CDR3aa: CATSEAGGSAKNIQYF
CDR3nt: TGTGCCACCAGTGAAGCAGGGGGGTCGGCCAAAAACATTCAGTACTTC
v_gene: TRBV24-1
d_gene: NA
j_gene: TRBJ2-4
abundance: once

CDR3aa: CAWSQGGSSSPLHF
CDR3nt: TGTGCCTGGAGTCAAGGGGGTAGCAGTTCACCCCTCCACTTT
v_gene: TRBV30
d_gene: NA
j_gene: TRBJ1-6
abundance: NA

CDR3aa: CASSAEDYSYNSPLHF
CDR3nt: TGTGCCAGCAGCGCGGAGGACTACTCCTATAATTCACCCCTCCACTTT
v_gene: TRBV9
d_gene: NA
j_gene: TRBJ1-6
abundance: NA

CDR3aa: CASSLGIGELFF
CDR3nt: TGCGCCAGCAGCTTAGGAATCGGGGAGCTGTTTTTT
v_gene: TRBV5-1
d_gene: NA
j_gene: TRBJ2-2
abundance: NA

CDR3aa: CASSHPDSPYEQYF
CDR3nt: TGTGCCAGCAGCCACCCGGACAGCCCCTACGAGCAGTACTTC
v_gene: TRBV5-4
d_gene: NA
j_gene: TRBJ2-7
abundance: NA

CDR3aa: CASSQVGTSEQYF
CDR3nt: TGTGCCAGCAGCCAAGTTGGTACTAGCGAGCAGTACTTC
v_gene: TRBV3-1/TRBV3-2
d_gene: NA
j_gene: TRBJ2-7
abundance: NA

CDR3aa: CASSQKQGTNTEAFF
CDR3nt: TGTGCCAGCAGCCAGAAACAGGGGACGAACACTGAAGCTTTCTTT
v_gene: TRBV3-1/TRBV3-2
d_gene: TRBD1
j_gene: TRBJ1-1
abundance: NA

CDR3aa: CASSIGGTGDSPLHF
CDR3nt: TGTGCCAGTAGTATAGGGGGGACAGGGGATTCACCCCTCCACTTT
v_gene: TRBV19
d_gene: TRBD1
j_gene: TRBJ1-6
abundance: NA

CDR3aa: CASRNDSWTEAFF
CDR3nt: TGTGCCAGCAGAAACGACAGCTGGACTGAAGCTTTCTTT
v_gene: TRBV27
d_gene: NA
j_gene: TRBJ1-1
abundance: NA

CDR3aa: CASSFLDYEQYF
CDR3nt: TGTGCCAGCAGTTTCTTGGACTACGAGCAGTACTTC
v_gene: TRBV6-6
d_gene: NA
j_gene: TRBJ2-7
abundance: NA

CDR3aa: CASSIDPAGGNEKLFF
CDR3nt: TGTGCCAGTAGTATAGATCCGGCGGGGGGCAATGAAAAACTGTTTTTT
v_gene: TRBV19
d_gene: NA
j_gene: TRBJ1-4
abundance: few

CDR3aa: CASSVAPSQGTGELFF
CDR3nt: TGTGCCAGCAGCGTAGCCCCCAGTCAAGGTACCGGGGAGCTGTTTTTT
v_gene: TRBV9
d_gene: NA
j_gene: TRBJ2-2
abundance: NA

CDR3aa: CATGEGSLGEKLFF
CDR3nt: TGTGCCACCGGGGAGGGCTCCTTGGGGGAAAAACTGTTTTTT
v_gene: TRBV19
d_gene: NA
j_gene: TRBJ1-4
abundance: NA

CDR3aa: CAWSGSGTGRNTIYF
CDR3nt: TGTGCCTGGAGTGGGTCCGGGACAGGACGAAACACCATATATTTT
v_gene: TRBV30
d_gene: TRBD1
j_gene: TRBJ1-3
abundance: few

CDR3aa: CASSLGGAGGNTIYF
CDR3nt: TGCGCCAGCAGCTTGGGGGGCGCGGGTGGAAACACCATATATTTT
v_gene: TRBV5-1
d_gene: NA
j_gene: TRBJ1-3
abundance: NA

CDR3aa: CASSDSAVSEQFF
CDR3nt: TGTGCCAGCAGTGACTCGGCCGTATCTGAGCAGTTCTTC
v_gene: TRBV6-4
d_gene: NA
j_gene: TRBJ2-1
abundance: NA

CDR3aa: CATGTEDQPQHF
CDR3nt: TGTGCCACAGGGACGGAAGATCAGCCCCAGCATTTT
v_gene: TRBV10-3
d_gene: NA
j_gene: TRBJ1-5
abundance: NA

CDR3aa: CASSQDRLSGNTIYF
CDR3nt: TGCGCCAGCAGCCAGGACAGGTTGAGTGGAAACACCATATATTTT
v_gene: TRBV5-1
d_gene: TRBD1
j_gene: TRBJ1-3
abundance: NA

CDR3aa: CASSLATLDEQFF
CDR3nt: TGTGCCAGCAGCTTGGCGACTCTGGATGAGCAGTTCTTC
v_gene: TRBV5-4
d_gene: NA
j_gene: TRBJ2-1
abundance: NA

CDR3aa: CASRMLSSGANVLTF
CDR3nt: TGTGCCAGCAGGATGCTGAGCTCTGGGGCCAACGTCCTGACTTTC
v_gene: TRBV6-5
d_gene: NA
j_gene: TRBJ2-6
abundance: NA

CDR3aa: CASSQVASGTYNEQFF
CDR3nt: TGCGCCAGCAGCCAAGTCGCTAGCGGGACCTACAATGAGCAGTTCTTC
v_gene: TRBV4-1
d_gene: TRBD2
j_gene: TRBJ2-1
abundance: NA

CDR3aa: CASRDRDVADEQFF
CDR3nt: TGTGCCAGCCGGGACAGGGATGTGGCAGATGAGCAGTTCTTC
v_gene: TRBV10-3
d_gene: TRBD1
j_gene: TRBJ2-1
abundance: NA